A single sample gave rise to the 26 T cell receptor beta chains below, sequenced in a study of cytomegalovirus exposure and HLA in healthy donors. In the PCR, 60 Vbeta and 13 Jbeta primers were used. Profiling relied on immunoSEQ multiplex PCR, and the TCRdb table lists in-frame clones only, not all of them. The sample carries 150,000 to 200,000 clones, 65% to 70% recorded once. The sample was PBMCs. Receptor source: a man aged 25 to 40 in good health and CMV-seropositive.

This clone was counted between two and nine times. The rearrangement uses TRBV5-1 and TRBJ2-1; TRBD2 aligns across 7 bases. CDR3 length: 18 residues. Germline CDR1 is SGHRS and CDR2 is YFSETQ. V lost 2 bases to trimming and J lost 7 bases; unmatched junction nucleotides: 18. CDR3 in DNA: TGCGCCAGCAGCTTATTAGGTGTAGGGACTACAACTTCGAATGAGCAGTTCTTC. Translating it yields CASSLLGVGTTTSNEQFF.

V gene TRBV18 combines with J gene TRBJ2-2, with 10 bases aligning to TRBD1. The CDR3 consists of 17 residues. V was clipped by 6 bases and J by 4 bases; unmatched bases: 11. Looked up from germline, CDR1 is KGHSH and CDR2 is LQKENI. The CDR3 spells CASSPNSGTGVTGELFF. The CDR3 DNA reads as TGTGCCAGCTCGCCCAACTCCGGGACAGGGGTCACCGGGGAGCTGTTTTTT.

The J gene is TRBJ1-5, the V gene TRBV30; D perhaps matches TRBD1 (6 bases). Germline V CDR1 and CDR2: GTSNPN, SVGIG (reference sequence). V was pared by 2 bases and J by 0 bases, with 8 bases between. The length of the CDR3 is 14 residues. The CDR3 nucleotides are TGTGCCTGGAGTCGGGACACTAGCAATCAGCCCCAGCATTTT. Translation gives CAWSRDTSNQPQHF.

The gene calls are TRBV28 and TRBJ1-1, with 7 bases lining up with TRBD1. With 8 bases clipped from V and 1 base from J, the junction kept 13 bases outside the gene matches. The CDR3 consists of 16 residues. Germline CDR1 reads MDHEN; CDR2 reads SYDVKM. In DNA, the CDR3 is TGTGCCAGCCTTGGGGGCAGGGGGTTATGGAACACTGAAGCTTTCTTT. It translates to CASLGGRGLWNTEAFF.

Only a few counts were recorded for this clone. This chain links TRBV19 with TRBJ2-1, with TRBD1 matching over 11 bases. The CDR3 contains 14 residues. CDR1 and CDR2 (germline): LNHDA, SQIVND (reference sequence). Trimming at V came to 6 bases and at J to 8 bases, leaving 6 bases not matched to a gene. CDR3 in DNA: TGTGCCAGTAGGCAGGGACAGGGGGTCTATGAGCAGTTCTTC. This gives the protein CASRQGQGVYEQFF. Variable domain in full (rest from reference TRBV19 and TRBJ2-1): DGGITQSPKYLFRKEGQNVTLSCEQNLNHDAMYWYRQDPGQGLRLIYYSQIVNDFQKGDIAEGYSVSREKKESFPLTVTSAQKNPTAFYLCASRQGQGVYEQFFGPGTRLTVL.

DNA of the CDR3: TGTGCCAGTAGAAAGTCGGGTGGTGAGCCCCAGCATTTT. Translation gives CASRKSGGEPQHF. The chain is built from TRBV19 and TRBJ1-5; no clear D gene. CDR1 and CDR2 (germline): LNHDA, SQIVND (reference sequence). This CDR3 is 13 amino acids long. The germline V and J ends were trimmed by 6 bases and 8 bases, with 14 bases remaining between them.

V gene TRBV6-1 combines with J gene TRBJ2-5; 11 nucleotides align to TRBD1. CDR1 and CDR2 from the germline V gene are MNHNS and SASEGT. Unmatched junction bases numbered 9, after V lost 7 bases and J lost 5 bases. The CDR3 contains 15 residues. Here the CDR3 reads CASKHGQGASETQYF. In DNA form, the CDR3 reads TGTGCCAGCAAGCATGGACAGGGGGCATCGGAGACCCAGTACTTC.

The chain carries TRBV5-1 and TRBJ2-4; D may be TRBD2 (6 bases). The CDR3 is 19 amino acids. The germline V gene has CDR1 SGHRS and CDR2 YFSETQ. Trimming removed 0 bases from V and 7 bases from J, with 26 bases in between. The CDR3 sequence: CASSLGLPAVGGEENIQYF. The DNA for the CDR3 is TGCGCCAGCAGCTTGGGTCTCCCCGCGGTCGGGGGAGAGGAGAACATTCAGTACTTC.

This clone was observed a few times. The rearrangement uses TRBV6-1 and TRBJ1-1, with a weak D call TRBD1 (5 bases). V lost 7 bases and J 5 bases, leaving 17 bases between the germline ends. The germline V gene has CDR1 MNHNS and CDR2 SASEGT. The CDR3 totals 14 residues. CDR3 nucleotide sequence: TGTGCCAGCACCGGAGGGGCAGGGTGGACTGAAGCTTTCTTT. Its translation is CASTGGAGWTEAFF.

The rearrangement uses TRBV6-1 and TRBJ1-4, with a possible D match to TRBD1 (5 bases). The V end was cut by 7 bases, the J end by 7 bases, with 19 bases between. CDR1 and CDR2 from the germline V gene are MNHNS and SASEGT. The CDR3 has 15 residues. CDR3 sequence: CASIRVSYSGEKLFF. The CDR3 bases are TGTGCCAGCATCAGGGTTAGTTATTCTGGTGAAAAACTGTTTTTT.

The chain couples TRBV27 to TRBJ2-6; 13 bases are a match to TRBD2. There are 17 residues in the CDR3. Germline lookup yields CDR1 MNHEY and CDR2 SMNVEV (reference sequence). The J segment lost 0 bases and the V segment lost 4 bases, leaving 0 bases of the junction unmatched. The CDR3 DNA reads TGTGCCAGCAGTTGGACTAGCGGGAGCTCTGGGGCCAACGTCCTGACTTTC. It is translated as CASSWTSGSSGANVLTF.

The rearrangement uses TRBV6-1 and TRBJ2-1; D is possibly TRBD2 (6 bases). CDR3 length equals 15 residues. Germline V gene data show CDR1 as MNHNS and CDR2 as SASEGT. Trimming pared 1 base from V and 8 bases from J, leaving 15 bases between. In nucleotides, the CDR3 is TGTGCCAGCAGTGAAGGGTGGGAGGTTGGATATGAGCAGTTCTTC. Amino acid sequence: CASSEGWEVGYEQFF.

The J gene is TRBJ2-7, the V gene TRBV9; TRBD2 might be the D (6 bases). Trimming cost V 4 bases and J 0 bases, with 14 bases left between them. Germline CDR1 is SGDLS and CDR2 is YYNGEE. This CDR3 is built from 15 residues. The CDR3 loop is CASSSGLGSSYEQYF. The DNA of the CDR3 is TGTGCCAGCAGCTCGGGACTGGGGAGCTCCTACGAGCAGTACTTC.

As regards this clone: Other DNA sequences from this sample encode an identical CDR3 as well. This rearrangement joins TRBV6-5 to TRBJ1-4, with D perhaps TRBD1 (5 bases). V lost 4 bases, J lost 10 bases, and 22 bases lay in between. CDR3 length equals 16 residues. Germline V gene sequence: CDR1 MNHEY, CDR2 SVGAGI. The CDR3 nucleotides are TGTGCCAGCAGTTCCCCTCGACAAGGGCTTCAGGGAAAACTGTTTTTT. It encodes CASSSPRQGLQGKLFF.

This clone was observed a single time. The chain has TRBV19 and TRBJ2-1; TRBD2 matches at 8 bases. J was trimmed by 3 bases and V by 7 bases; bases with no gene match: 5. The length of the CDR3 is 14 residues. Germline CDR1 is LNHDA and CDR2 is SQIVND (reference sequence). The CDR3 DNA is TGTGCCAGTAAGGGGACTAGATTCTACAATGAGCAGTTCTTC. Encoded protein: CASKGTRFYNEQFF.

The chain links TRBV2 to TRBJ2-3, with 9 bases that match TRBD2. V lost 6 bases and J lost 0; bases outside the gene matches: 4. Germline loops: CDR1 SNHLY, CDR2 FYNNEI. This CDR3 contains 15 residues. In nucleotides, the CDR3 is TGTGCCAGCAGCGCAGGGACTAGCAGCACAGATACGCAGTATTTT. It translates to CASSAGTSSTDTQYF.

The sample holds one count of this clone. This chain links TRBV5-1 with TRBJ2-7, with D possibly matching TRBD2 (6 bases). Trimming cost V 4 bases and J 4 bases, with 15 bases left between them. The CDR3 has 14 amino acids. Germline loops: CDR1 SGHRS, CDR2 YFSETQ. CDR3 sequence reads: CASSPGEPIYEQYF. CDR3 in DNA: TGCGCCAGCAGCCCGGGGGAGCCCATATACGAGCAGTACTTC.

In its sample, this clone was seen once. The rearrangement joins TRBV18 to TRBJ1-1, with D maybe TRBD1 (6 bases). Trimming pared 2 bases from V and 0 bases from J, leaving 13 bases between. CDR3 length equals 16 residues. The germline gives CDR1 KGHSH, CDR2 LQKENI. The CDR3 protein is CASSPGDNRMNTEAFF. The CDR3 bases are TGTGCCAGCTCACCAGGGGACAACCGCATGAACACTGAAGCTTTCTTT.

The J gene is TRBJ2-7, the V gene TRBV4-1; TRBD1 matches at 10 bases. CDR1 and CDR2 from the germline V gene are MGHRA and YSYEKL. Trimming cost V 4 bases and J 6 bases; bases outside gene matches: 6. CDR3 length: 14 residues. The chain's CDR3 is CASSPVGTGVEQYF. The DNA for the CDR3 is TGCGCCAGCAGCCCCGTAGGGACAGGGGTCGAGCAGTACTTC.

The chain couples TRBV7-8 to TRBJ2-1; 10 positions agree with TRBD2. The CDR3 loop spans 16 amino acids. The V segment lost 0 bases and the J segment 5 bases; nucleotides outside the gene matches: 4. CDR1 is SGHVS and CDR2 is FQNEAQ in the germline V gene. The CDR3 region has the DNA TGTGCCAGCAGCTTAGCAATAGCGGGAGGTCACAATGAGCAGTTCTTC. The encoded protein is CASSLAIAGGHNEQFF.

The chain combines TRBV19 with TRBJ2-5; 9 bases match TRBD2. Trimming removed 5 bases from V and 4 bases from J; junction bases left unmatched: 11. The germline V gene encodes CDR1 LNHDA and CDR2 SQIVND (reference sequence). The CDR3 is 16 residues long. CDR3 nucleotide sequence: TGTGCCAGTAGTGCGCCGGGACTAGCCCTTAGAGAGACCCAGTACTTC. It translates to CASSAPGLALRETQYF.

The chain couples TRBV6-5 to TRBJ2-7, with D possibly TRBD2 on 5 matching bases. CDR1 MNHEY and CDR2 SVGAGI come from the germline V gene. The CDR3 runs 12 residues. The germline V and J ends were trimmed by 6 bases and 9 bases, with 15 bases remaining between them. The CDR3 loop is CASSLGVDGQYF. The CDR3 bases are TGTGCCAGCAGCTTGGGAGTAGACGGGCAGTACTTC.

The chain has TRBV7-9 and TRBJ1-5; D ambiguous. With 1 base removed from V and 2 bases from J, the gap between germline ends came to 12 bases. Per germline, CDR1 SEHNR and CDR2 FQNEAQ (reference sequence). CDR3 length: 16 residues. This chain's CDR3 is CASSLEYSLGNQPQHF. The CDR3 region has the DNA TGTGCCAGCAGCTTAGAGTACAGCTTGGGCAATCAGCCCCAGCATTTT.

The rearrangement uses TRBV5-4 and TRBJ2-1; D call uncertain. This CDR3 contains 13 residues. With 0 bases removed from V and 6 bases from J, the gap between germline ends came to 7 bases. The V gene's germline CDR1 is SGHNT and CDR2 YYREEE (reference sequence). The CDR3 spells CASSLDSINEQFF. CDR3 nucleotide sequence: TGTGCCAGCAGCTTGGACTCCATCAATGAGCAGTTCTTC. The full variable domain, its missing parts supplied by reference TRBV5-4 and TRBJ2-1, is ETGVTQSPTHLIKTRGQQVTLRCSSQSGHNTVSWYQQALGQGPQFIFQYYREEENGRGNFPPRFSGLQFPNYSSELNVNALELDDSALYLCASSLDSINEQFFGPGTRLTVL.

There are a few counts of this clone. V gene TRBV5-8 combines with J gene TRBJ1-5; TRBD1 is a possible D gene (5 bases). This CDR3 is built from 14 residues. Trimming removed 4 bases from V and 8 bases from J, with 16 bases in between. Germline V gene lookup returns CDR1 SGHTS and CDR2 YDEGEE. The DNA of the CDR3 is TGTGCCAGCAGCGCCAGAACAGGAGGGGAGCCCCAGCATTTT. Protein product: CASSARTGGEPQHF. Combining the CDR3 with reference TRBV5-8 and TRBJ1-5 gives the whole variable domain EAGVTQSPTHLIKTRGQQATLRCSPISGHTSVYWYQQALGLGLQFLLWYDEGEERNRGNFPPRFSGRQFPNYSSELNVNALELEDSALYLCASSARTGGEPQHFGDGTRLSIL.

The table lists this clone with a few counts. The chain combines TRBV11-3 with TRBJ1-6; no clear D. This CDR3 region has 14 residues. Per the germline V gene, CDR1 is SGHNT and CDR2 is YENEEA. V lost 1 base and J lost 5, with 6 bases in between. The CDR3 sequence is CASSLGGHNSPLHF. Here the CDR3 DNA reads TGTGCCAGCAGCTTAGGAGGTCATAATTCACCCCTCCACTTT.